The entry that follows covers one T cell receptor beta chain sequence. The entry originates in a study of blood T cell repertoires in COVID-19. Across the study: Some COVID-19 samples were acute and others convalescent; all came from the United States, Italy and Spain. In each case, the material was cDNA or gDNA derived from T cells, B-cell-depleted T cells, or PBMCs.

Per the original methods: Researchers report that nucleated cell counts were estimated from reference gene primer amplification. Using immunoSEQ multiplex PCR, the repertoire was profiled, and TCRdb retains in-frame clones only, with some absent. D and trimming come from the DNA, and the V and J calls and clone size come from that table. The repertoire holds about 190,000 clones, with under 90% as singletons. This TCR came from a woman of 80 years or more with active or convalescent COVID-19. The specimen sequenced was peripheral blood.

CDR3 DNA: TGTGCCAGCAGGCTTAGACAGGGTTGGGACAATCAGCCCCAGCATTTT. Amino acid sequence: CASRLRQGWDNQPQHF. V usage is TRBV28 and J usage is TRBJ1-5; 7 bases agree with TRBD1. V lost 6 bases and J lost 3; bases outside the gene matches: 11. CDR1 and CDR2 from the germline V gene are MDHEN and SYDVKM. This CDR3 region has 16 residues.